Listed below are T cell receptor beta chains from one sample, sequenced in a study of T cell responses to AZD1222 COVID-19 vaccine. Generated by immunoSEQ multiplex PCR, the TCRdb table keeps only in-frame clones and is missing some. The repertoire consists of some 120,000 clones, with roughly 88% occurring once and the leading ten covering about 1.6%. The sample consisted of peripheral blood, taken on day 0 of AZD1222 vaccination. Receptors were obtained from an adult in good health. CDR3s include the opening cysteine and the closing phenylalanine or tryptophan. A D gene is named only where the DNA matches it firmly. Expanded clones get a size class; other rows say once, few or many, or leave the size out.

CDR3nt: TGCGCCAGCAGCCAAGATGCCGGGGGGCCCAATGAGCAGTTCTTC; CDR3aa: CASSQDAGGPNEQFF; v_gene: TRBV4-1; d_gene: .; abundance: .; j_gene: TRBJ2-1
CDR3nt: TGTGCCAGTAGTTCACAGGGCTCTGGAAACACCATATATTTT; CDR3aa: CASSSQGSGNTIYF; v_gene: TRBV19; d_gene: .; abundance: .; j_gene: TRBJ1-3
CDR3nt: TGTGCCAGCAGCCATGGGACAGGGGGCGTTAATAATTCACCCCTCCACTTT; CDR3aa: CASSHGTGGVNNSPLHF; v_gene: TRBV7-2; d_gene: TRBD1; abundance: .; j_gene: TRBJ1-6
CDR3nt: TGTGCCAGCAGTTTATGGGGCGGGGGGCACTATGGCTACACCTTC; CDR3aa: CASSLWGGGHYGYTF; v_gene: TRBV27; d_gene: .; abundance: .; j_gene: TRBJ1-2
CDR3nt: TGTGCCAGTAGACAGCGGGAGGGCAATGAGCAGTTCTTC; CDR3aa: CASRQREGNEQFF; v_gene: TRBV19; d_gene: TRBD2; abundance: .; j_gene: TRBJ2-1
CDR3nt: TGTGCCAGCAGTGATCTGACAGGTAGCTATGGCTACACCTTC; CDR3aa: CASSDLTGSYGYTF; v_gene: TRBV25-1; d_gene: .; abundance: .; j_gene: TRBJ1-2
CDR3nt: TGTGCCAGCAGTTTAGGGGTAATCGCGCAGTATTTT; CDR3aa: CASSLGVIAQYF; v_gene: TRBV12-3/TRBV12-4; d_gene: .; abundance: .; j_gene: TRBJ2-3
CDR3nt: TGTTCCACGGGACAGGGAACCTTGAGCAATCAGCCCCAGCATTTT; CDR3aa: CSTGQGTLSNQPQHF; v_gene: TRBV21-1; d_gene: .; abundance: .; j_gene: TRBJ1-5
CDR3nt: TGTGCCTGGTTTATAGGGGGCGATGGCTACACCTTC; CDR3aa: CAWFIGGDGYTF; v_gene: TRBV30; d_gene: TRBD1; abundance: once; j_gene: TRBJ1-2
CDR3nt: TGTGCCAGCAGTCCGCCGGGGGCTGCTAATGAAAAACTGTTTTTT; CDR3aa: CASSPPGAANEKLFF; v_gene: TRBV25-1; d_gene: .; abundance: once; j_gene: TRBJ1-4
CDR3nt: TGTGCCAGCAGGAGGTCTATCACTGAAGCTTTCTTT; CDR3aa: CASRRSITEAFF; v_gene: TRBV27; d_gene: .; abundance: .; j_gene: TRBJ1-1
CDR3nt: TGTGCCACCAGTGATTTGGGGGCCGGGACAGGGCGATACGAGCAGTACTTC; CDR3aa: CATSDLGAGTGRYEQYF; v_gene: TRBV24-1; d_gene: TRBD1; abundance: .; j_gene: TRBJ2-7
CDR3nt: TGTGCCAGCAGCGTAACGGGGGGCACTGGAAACACCATATATTTT; CDR3aa: CASSVTGGTGNTIYF; v_gene: TRBV9; d_gene: .; abundance: .; j_gene: TRBJ1-3
CDR3nt: TGTGCCAGTTCGACAGACGTGGGGATACAAGGCTACACCTTC; CDR3aa: CASSTDVGIQGYTF; v_gene: TRBV7-2; d_gene: .; abundance: .; j_gene: TRBJ1-2
CDR3nt: TGTGCCAGCAGCTTAATAGGACTAGCGGGAGCCTCCTACAATGAGCAGTTCTTC; CDR3aa: CASSLIGLAGASYNEQFF; v_gene: TRBV7-2; d_gene: TRBD2; abundance: .; j_gene: TRBJ2-1
CDR3nt: TGCGCCAGCAGCATCGAGGGCACAGGGGTCACTGAAGCTTTCTTT; CDR3aa: CASSIEGTGVTEAFF; v_gene: TRBV5-1; d_gene: TRBD1; abundance: few; j_gene: TRBJ1-1
CDR3nt: TGTGCCAGCAGCCCCCGTCTGGGGGACACCGGGGAGCTGTTTTTT; CDR3aa: CASSPRLGDTGELFF; v_gene: TRBV7-3; d_gene: .; abundance: .; j_gene: TRBJ2-2
CDR3nt: TGTGCCAGTAGTTCGGACCGGGACAGTGACGGCTACACCTTC; CDR3aa: CASSSDRDSDGYTF; v_gene: TRBV19; d_gene: TRBD1; abundance: .; j_gene: TRBJ1-2
CDR3nt: TGTGCCAGCTCACCCTCGCAGGTGGGTAACACTGAAGCTTTCTTT; CDR3aa: CASSPSQVGNTEAFF; v_gene: TRBV18; d_gene: .; abundance: once; j_gene: TRBJ1-1
CDR3nt: TGTGCCAGCAGTTATACACACCCTGCGGCCTACAATGAGCAGTTCTTC; CDR3aa: CASSYTHPAAYNEQFF; v_gene: TRBV6-7; d_gene: .; abundance: .; j_gene: TRBJ2-1
CDR3nt: TGTGCCAGCAGCTTGCGGGGAGACGACACTGAAGCTTTCTTT; CDR3aa: CASSLRGDDTEAFF; v_gene: TRBV5-6; d_gene: .; abundance: .; j_gene: TRBJ1-1
CDR3nt: TGTGCCAGCAGCTTAGCTCCTGAGGGGGGCTACACCTTC; CDR3aa: CASSLAPEGGYTF; v_gene: TRBV11-3; d_gene: .; abundance: .; j_gene: TRBJ1-2